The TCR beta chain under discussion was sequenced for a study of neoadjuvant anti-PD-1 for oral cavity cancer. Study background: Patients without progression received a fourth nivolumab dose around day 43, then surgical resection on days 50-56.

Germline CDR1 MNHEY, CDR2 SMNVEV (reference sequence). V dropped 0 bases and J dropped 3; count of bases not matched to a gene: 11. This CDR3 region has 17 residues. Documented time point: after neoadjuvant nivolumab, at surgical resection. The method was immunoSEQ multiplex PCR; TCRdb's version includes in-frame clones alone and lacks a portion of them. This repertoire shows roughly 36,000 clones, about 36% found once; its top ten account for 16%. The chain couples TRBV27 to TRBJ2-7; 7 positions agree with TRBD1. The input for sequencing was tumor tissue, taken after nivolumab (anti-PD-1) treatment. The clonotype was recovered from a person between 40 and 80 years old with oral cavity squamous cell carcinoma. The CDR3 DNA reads TGTGCCAGCAGTTTATCGATTCGGGCAGGGGGTCTCTACGAGCAGTACTTC. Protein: CASSLSIRAGGLYEQYF.